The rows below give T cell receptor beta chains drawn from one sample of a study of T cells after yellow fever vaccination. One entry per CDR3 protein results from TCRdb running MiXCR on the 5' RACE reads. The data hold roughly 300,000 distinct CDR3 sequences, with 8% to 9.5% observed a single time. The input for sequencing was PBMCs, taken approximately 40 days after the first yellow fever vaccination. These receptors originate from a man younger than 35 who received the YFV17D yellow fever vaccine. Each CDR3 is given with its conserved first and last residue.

CASSLPGQGRTDTQYF	TRBV28	TRBJ2-3
CASRPLALNYGYTF	TRBV12-3/TRBV12-4	TRBJ1-2
CAISGQVRTEAFF	TRBV10-3	TRBJ1-1
CASRRGLAVNTGELFF	TRBV7-2	TRBJ2-2
CASSPGQGAPDTQYF	TRBV5-1	TRBJ2-3
CASSPTRAGGYTF	TRBV4-1	TRBJ1-2
CASSERRGETQYF	TRBV18	TRBJ2-5
CASSPLGQGRSEQFF	TRBV18	TRBJ2-1
CASSQDLAYEQYF	TRBV4-2	TRBJ2-7
CASSQDGVRDTQYF	TRBV4-2	TRBJ2-3
CASSPANSGTSEAFF	TRBV18	TRBJ1-1
CASSPLTGPVTYGYTF	TRBV27	TRBJ1-2
CASSFWTGSTDTQYF	TRBV5-6	TRBJ2-3
CASSLGPGTGKKETQYF	TRBV13	TRBJ2-5
CASSRRSTDEQFF	TRBV19	TRBJ2-1
CASSHGASGNTIYF	TRBV5-1	TRBJ1-3
CSVEDPWGEKLFF	TRBV29-1	TRBJ1-4